A selection of T cell receptor beta chains follows, all from one sample in a study of cytomegalovirus exposure and HLA in healthy donors. TCRdb keeps only in-frame clones here, not all; method: immunoSEQ multiplex PCR. The table lists some 140,000 clones, around 72% of them singletons, with 1% to 1.5% in the top ten. The sample comprised PBMCs. Every receptor here comes from a middle-aged woman in good health and CMV-seronegative. Both conserved end residues are part of each CDR3. Each record gives: V gene, D gene, J gene, clone size, CDR3 protein, CDR3 DNA. A D gene is named only where the DNA matches it firmly. Clone size appears in some rows only: once, few, many, or a class for an expanded clone.

TRBV12-5	-	TRBJ2-5	-	CASGQGGSEGTQYF	TGTGCTAGTGGACAGGGAGGGAGTGAAGGGACCCAGTACTTC
TRBV2	TRBD1	TRBJ2-1	-	CASRSTGDGEQFF	TGTGCCAGCAGATCGACAGGGGACGGTGAGCAGTTCTTC
TRBV6-1	TRBD1	TRBJ2-1	-	CASSDGFWVRQGLNEQFF	TGTGCCAGCAGTGATGGGTTTTGGGTTCGACAGGGTTTGAATGAGCAGTTCTTC
TRBV15	TRBD1	TRBJ1-5	-	CATSREYKGTGVANQPQHF	TGTGCCACCAGCAGAGAATATAAAGGAACAGGGGTGGCAAATCAGCCCCAGCATTTT
TRBV21-1	-	TRBJ2-5	-	CASLDRQETQYF	TGTGCCAGCCTGGACAGGCAAGAGACCCAGTACTTC
TRBV2	-	TRBJ1-2	-	CASRQARIAYGYTF	TGTGCCAGCCGACAGGCGAGAATAGCCTATGGCTACACCTTC
TRBV19	TRBD1	TRBJ1-5	few	CASSIQGARGSNQPQHF	TGTGCCAGTAGTATACAGGGGGCGCGAGGTAGCAATCAGCCCCAGCATTTT
TRBV9	-	TRBJ1-1	-	CASSVDEGGMNTEAFF	TGTGCCAGCAGCGTAGATGAGGGCGGAATGAACACTGAAGCTTTCTTT
TRBV9	TRBD1	TRBJ2-2	-	CASNSQGEVTGELFF	TGTGCCAGCAACTCACAGGGGGAGGTCACCGGGGAGCTGTTTTTT
TRBV4-2	-	TRBJ1-2	-	CASSQEQGFYGYTF	TGTGCCAGCAGCCAAGAACAGGGATTCTATGGCTACACCTTC
TRBV7-9	-	TRBJ2-2	once	CASSSRGSAGPGELFF	TGTGCCAGCAGCTCGCGGGGCAGCGCCGGGCCGGGGGAGCTGTTTTTT
TRBV7-9	TRBD1	TRBJ2-7	few	CASSSRQGNYEQYF	TGTGCCAGCAGCTCTCGACAGGGGAATTACGAGCAGTACTTC
TRBV9	-	TRBJ2-2	-	CASSVGALNTGELFF	TGTGCCAGCAGCGTAGGGGCCCTGAACACCGGGGAGCTGTTTTTT
TRBV7-7	TRBD1	TRBJ2-1	-	CASSPGSGTGHYNEQFF	TGTGCTAGCAGCCCGGGATCCGGGACAGGTCATTACAATGAGCAGTTCTTC
TRBV29-1	-	TRBJ2-1	-	CSVGTAGYSYNEQFF	TGCAGCGTTGGGACGGCGGGGTACTCCTACAATGAGCAGTTCTTC
TRBV4-1	-	TRBJ1-3	-	CASSQVQANSGNTIYF	TGCGCCAGCAGCCAAGTCCAGGCTAACTCTGGAAACACCATATATTTT
TRBV9	-	TRBJ2-2	-	CASSALPIGQFAGELFF	TGTGCCAGCAGCGCCTTACCTATAGGACAGTTCGCCGGGGAGCTGTTTTTT
TRBV6-5	TRBD2	TRBJ2-3	once	CASSYQSSGNTDTQYF	TGTGCCAGCAGTTACCAGTCTAGCGGCAACACAGATACGCAGTATTTT
TRBV13	TRBD1	TRBJ2-3	-	CASSLAPSRTGGTDTQYF	TGTGCCAGCAGCTTAGCGCCCTCACGGACAGGTGGCACAGATACGCAGTATTTT
TRBV9	-	TRBJ1-2	-	CASSAGPTQNYGYTF	TGTGCCAGCAGTGCTGGGCCCACCCAAAACTATGGCTACACCTTC
TRBV28	TRBD1	TRBJ1-2	-	CASRPGDRGYGYTF	TGTGCCAGCAGGCCAGGCGACAGGGGCTATGGCTACACCTTC
TRBV4-1	TRBD1	TRBJ1-1	-	CASSGQGAGDTEAFF	TGCGCCAGCAGCGGACAGGGGGCGGGGGACACTGAAGCTTTCTTT
TRBV7-9	-	TRBJ1-1	-	CASESRALNTEAFF	TGTGCCAGCGAGAGCAGGGCACTCAACACTGAAGCTTTCTTT
TRBV7-9	-	TRBJ1-1	-	CASSFSMGSVTEAFF	TGTGCCAGCAGCTTTAGTATGGGCTCGGTCACTGAAGCTTTCTTT
TRBV6-1	TRBD1	TRBJ2-1	once	CASSEGQGGNEQFF	TGTGCCAGCAGTGAGGGACAGGGGGGAAATGAGCAGTTCTTC
TRBV11-2	TRBD2	TRBJ2-5	once	CASSLGLEETQYF	TGTGCCAGCAGCCTCGGACTAGAAGAGACCCAGTACTTC
TRBV29-1	TRBD2	TRBJ2-3	-	CSATPATSGKTDTQYF	TGCAGCGCCACACCGGCGACTAGCGGGAAAACAGATACGCAGTATTTT
TRBV4-1	TRBD2	TRBJ2-3	-	CASSPELAGWDTQYF	TGCGCCAGCAGCCCCGAACTAGCGGGGTGGGATACGCAGTATTTT
TRBV7-9	TRBD1	TRBJ1-2	-	CASSLALRDRIFGYTF	TGTGCCAGCAGCTTAGCGCTCCGGGACAGAATATTCGGCTACACCTTC
TRBV14	TRBD1	TRBJ1-6	-	CASSPRSGGRYSPLHF	TGTGCCAGCAGCCCAAGGTCAGGGGGTCGTTATTCACCCCTCCACTTT
TRBV2	-	TRBJ1-5	-	CATNRDRNQPQHF	TGTGCCACTAACCGAGACAGAAATCAGCCCCAGCATTTT
TRBV18	TRBD1	TRBJ1-2	-	CASSNHPGGVYGYTF	TGTGCCAGCTCAAATCATCCAGGGGGCGTCTATGGCTACACCTTC
TRBV19	-	TRBJ1-3	-	CASSQGRGGNTIYF	TGTGCCAGTTCACAGGGCCGGGGTGGAAACACCATATATTTT
TRBV2	TRBD2	TRBJ2-5	-	CASSRSGGPGDQAETQYF	TGTGCCAGCAGTCGGAGCGGGGGGCCAGGTGATCAAGCAGAGACCCAGTACTTC
TRBV9	TRBD2	TRBJ2-2	-	CASSVGLAGERNGELFF	TGTGCCAGCAGCGTAGGTCTAGCGGGGGAACGAAACGGGGAGCTGTTTTTT
TRBV7-2	-	TRBJ2-3	-	CASRRGTNTDTQYF	TGTGCCAGCAGAAGGGGGACAAACACAGATACGCAGTATTTT
TRBV7-6	TRBD1	TRBJ1-6	-	CASSPTGGGDSPLHF	TGTGCCAGCAGCCCGACGGGAGGGGGCGATTCACCCCTCCACTTT
TRBV5-1	TRBD1	TRBJ1-1	few	CASSPTGDTEAFF	TGCGCCAGCAGCCCGACAGGGGACACTGAAGCTTTCTTT
TRBV7-2	-	TRBJ2-2	-	CASSLARSGLDTGELFF	TGTGCCAGCAGCTTAGCGCGTAGCGGCCTAGACACCGGGGAGCTGTTTTTT
TRBV27	TRBD1	TRBJ2-7	-	CASSLGRQGPNTYEQYF	TGTGCCAGCAGTTTAGGCCGACAGGGGCCGAACACTTACGAGCAGTACTTC
TRBV28	TRBD1	TRBJ2-4	-	CASSQTGVAKNIQYF	TGTGCCAGCAGCCAGACAGGGGTCGCCAAAAACATTCAGTACTTC
TRBV10-3	TRBD2	TRBJ2-7	-	CAIQPGTLGGAHYEQYF	TGTGCCATCCAACCCGGGACCCTGGGAGGGGCGCACTACGAGCAGTACTTC
TRBV7-7	TRBD1	TRBJ1-1	-	CASSLGVRGRKTEAFF	TGTGCTAGCAGCTTAGGGGTCAGGGGGCGAAAGACTGAAGCTTTCTTT
TRBV28	-	TRBJ2-1	-	CASSLNAGVEQFF	TGTGCCAGCAGTCTCAATGCAGGGGTTGAGCAGTTCTTC
TRBV13	-	TRBJ1-2	-	CASSLETLQGSGYTF	TGTGCCAGCAGCTTAGAGACCTTACAGGGCTCTGGCTACACCTTC
TRBV5-1	TRBD1	TRBJ2-1	-	CASSLVQTGGSYNEQFF	TGCGCCAGCAGCTTGGTCCAAACAGGGGGCTCCTACAATGAGCAGTTCTTC
TRBV7-2	-	TRBJ2-1	-	CASSLLAAEPPYNEQFF	TGTGCCAGCAGCTTACTAGCCGCAGAGCCGCCCTACAATGAGCAGTTCTTC
TRBV2	-	TRBJ2-2	-	CASSERQLTGELFF	TGTGCCAGCAGTGAGAGACAGTTAACCGGGGAGCTGTTTTTT
TRBV4-2	TRBD2	TRBJ2-3	-	CASSPTGLAITSTDTQYF	TGTGCCAGCAGCCCCACGGGACTAGCGATTACTAGCACAGATACGCAGTATTTT
TRBV19	-	TRBJ2-1	-	CASTFQGQGYNEQFF	TGTGCCAGTACCTTCCAGGGGCAGGGTTACAATGAGCAGTTCTTC
TRBV5-4	-	TRBJ1-1	-	CASSPTTGAEAFF	TGTGCCAGCAGCCCTACGACTGGCGCTGAAGCTTTCTTT